The clone carrying this TCR beta chain has ten or more counts. The antigen is undetermined. It was template switching that added a universal primer site, and there were unique molecular identifiers on the cDNA. TCRdb re-called the 5' RACE reads with MiXCR, one entry per CDR3 protein. The sample holds 650,000 to 750,000 distinct CDR3 sequences; 20% to 25% are singletons and the top ten take around 4.4%. The data were taken from a study of identical twins. Study-level results: For out-of-frame alpha sequences shared by twins, low generation probability was in excess. The study drew conclusions from cross-sectional statistical analysis, not from following the same donors.

Germline V gene data show CDR1 as SGHTA and CDR2 as FQGTGA. Trimming took off 3 bases at V and 6 bases at J, with 15 bases between the two ends. The CDR3 sequence is 15 residues long. These data were also reused for a study on T cells expressing NK-cell markers. Turning to that study: Researchers report these clonotypes also headed the CD3+CD56-NKG2C+ fraction in several donors.

V usage is TRBV7-3 and J usage is TRBJ1-3; D is perhaps TRBD1 (5 bases). The sequenced material came from PBMCs. This sequence was found in a woman younger than 30 in good health. Here the CDR3 reads CASSLTGAGQNTIYF. The CDR3 DNA reads as TGTGCCAGCAGCTTGACCGGTGCAGGACAAAACACCATATATTTT. Drawing the rest from reference TRBV7-3 and TRBJ1-3, the complete variable domain is GAGVSQTPSNKVTEKGKYVELRCDPISGHTALYWYRQSLGQGPEFLIYFQGTGAADDSGLPNDRFFAVRPEGSVSTLKIQRTERGDSAVYLCASSLTGAGQNTIYFGEGSWLTVV.